This T cell receptor (beta chain) comes out of a study of cytomegalovirus exposure and HLA in healthy donors. Study-wide results and caveats: Presence/absence analyses treated sequencing depth as roughly uniform across donors.

The PCR made use of 60 Vbeta and 13 Jbeta primers. Some clones are missing from TCRdb's copy, which holds only in-frame ones; the method was immunoSEQ multiplex PCR. The sample has some 130,000 clones, approximately 80% seen once. For this clone: Its antigen is unidentified.

Per germline, CDR1 MNHNY and CDR2 SVGAGI (reference sequence). V trimming: 6 bases; J trimming: 11 bases; junction bases outside the gene matches: 15. The CDR3 extends over 14 amino acids. This sequence originates from a female donor in good health and CMV-seronegative. Input material: PBMCs. The chain joins TRBV6-6 to TRBJ2-5; 7 bases are shared with TRBD2. The CDR3 bases are TGTGCCAGCAGACTCAGGGAAAGGGCGCGGGAGCAGTACTTC. Translation: CASRLRERAREQYF.